This T cell receptor (beta chain) was sequenced during a study of cytomegalovirus exposure and HLA in healthy donors (dated by TCRdb to 2016 to 2017). About the investigation overall: According to an earlier analysis of 450 to 650 of the donors, 200 million or so T cells yielded over 100 million unique TCR beta sequences and approximately 300 Gb of sequence data. A later genetic analysis took genome-wide SNP genotypes for about 60% of the roughly 670 donors and used that subset as a discovery cohort. A later analysis re-analyzed previously published TCR beta repertoires from 650 to 800 donors and added high-resolution HLA genotyping to study TCR occurrence patterns. Both class I and class II loci were covered by HLA typing, at four-digit resolution. Typing coverage differed by locus: A, B, C, DRB1 and DQB1 were typed in roughly 620-630 donors, DQA1 in about 510, DPA1 in some 570, and DPB1 in just under 490. The study aimed to test whether cataloging public T cell receptors could reveal signatures of past pathogen exposure. Among the roughly 410 genotyped donors, 75% to 90% belonged to the genetic ancestry cluster associated with self-reported Caucasian donors. To decide whether each TCR beta V gene segment behaved as functional or pseudogenic, an earlier analysis of fewer than 750 of the donors relied on high-throughput TCR beta sequencing. Because of strong linkage in the cohort, five DR-DQ haplotypes were treated as single units for association and clustering. Alongside the repertoire data, information on donor age, sex, ethnicity and CMV serostatus was compiled. Every repertoire in the discovery cohort had been generated on one and the same sequencing platform. Using immunosequencing, the study profiled T cell repertoires from 550 to 750 subjects and related those repertoires to cytomegalovirus serostatus. A separate validation cohort of 100 to 150 different subjects was used in addition to the roughly 620-subject first cohort. Across roughly 420 genotyped donors of the cohort, an average of approximately 240,000 unique TCR beta nucleotide sequences per donor were sequenced, and approximately 19% of those sequences were non-productive. An early release that covered approximately 600 HLA-typed donors contained approximately 300 gigabases of sequencing data and 75 million to 100 million unique TCR sequences. To predict cytomegalovirus infection status, the study combined high-throughput TCR immunosequencing, statistical association of individual TCRs with disease status, and machine learning. In the later analysis, no new phenotypic data were used to find candidate immune exposures; instead, reliance was placed on TCR beta sequences and their occurrence across donors. Paper-wide results and their limitations: Correlated functional status among segregating V segments might be attributable to linkage disequilibrium, but an unknown experimental factor could not be ruled out. Most TCR sequences were seen in very few donors, while some public TCRs were found in many individuals. Because HLA typing was missing for some donors at each locus, association tests included only the typed subset. Roughly uniform sequencing depth across donors was assumed in presence/absence analyses, although this assumption may not hold. When HLA alleles, especially DR and DQ, strongly co-occurred, attributing TCR associations to individual alleles was difficult. The 87-base-pair reads could not distinguish some IMGT-functional V segments, including TRBV6-2 and TRBV6-3, so those segments were excluded. In a later analysis, HLA-associated TCR beta chains showed more clonal expansion and lower generation probabilities than non-associated chains that were equally common. The only immune exposure information available for the cohort was CMV serostatus. In the study, about 150 TCR beta chains were listed as associated with cytomegalovirus. It was suggested by the authors that the approach could potentially be generalized to other disease states and immunological phenotypes. A further reported finding was that TCR beta sequences accurately predicted the HLA-A and HLA-B alleles for most subjects in the first cohort. In an earlier analysis of under 600 of the donors, most TCR beta V segments were observed in productive rearrangements about 87% or about 30% of the time, broadly matching IMGT annotations. Compared with the roughly 710-donor mean, donors in an Asian-associated ancestry cluster had fewer N-insertions in productive TCRs, according to a later genetic analysis. A later analysis found that TCR association rates varied across HLA loci, with DRB1 alleles showing the most associated TCRs and HLA-C alleles the fewest. In both the original and validation cohorts, the classifier was reported to diagnose cytomegalovirus status with high specificity and sensitivity. In vitro tests confirmed that a few of the cytomegalovirus-associated TCR beta chains recognize cytomegalovirus antigens. According to a later analysis, parvovirus B19, influenza, CMV and Epstein-Barr virus appeared linked to several top co-occurrence clusters. Most CMV-associated TCR beta chains appeared to be HLA-restricted in a later analysis, and the HLA associations seemed to be driven largely by CMV exposure. In this cohort, only TCR beta chains were sequenced, and detectable features were limited by the absence of alpha or paired-chain data. A cluster of highly shared sequence variants was judged likely to represent a technical artifact of the sequencing pipeline. Because counts were too low, about 18 rarely observed V segments, including chromosome 9 orphons, were excluded from the earlier analysis of some 540 of the donors. A later genetic analysis associated a missense DCLRE1C variant with V-gene and J-gene trimming of TCR beta chains, and an independent cohort replicated the association. A later analysis associated 15,000 to 20,000 TCR beta sequences with specific HLA alleles at a false discovery rate of 0.05.

CDR1 MGHRA and CDR2 YSYEKL are derived from the germline V gene. The CDR3 contains 14 residues, cysteine and phenylalanine counted. Only the CDR3 portion is preserved as DNA: 42 bases, with reading frame beginning at the first base. Ends trimmed: V by 6 bases, J by 7 bases; bases unmatched to a gene: 8. This clone was recorded a few times. What antigen it recognizes has not been identified. No per-base quality is available; no much larger clone lies one base away. The method was the immunoSEQ multiplex PCR assay. For the multiplex PCR, a mixture combining 60 forward primers for TCR Vbeta segments and 13 reverse primers for TCR Jbeta segments was used. Amplification of the CDR3 region of rearranged TCR beta genes was performed with a multiplex PCR assay on genomic DNA. The Illumina HiSeq System was used to sequence the amplified TCR beta libraries as 87-base-pair reads. The authors' analysis ran thus. A later analysis tallied tens of millions of unique TCR beta chains across the 650 to 750 repertoires, and some 12 million of those chains were shared by two or more donors. Raw reads were error-corrected and collapsed into unique sequences by a nearest-neighbor algorithm in which closely related sequences were merged to remove PCR and sequencing errors. V, D and J gene segments were assigned by aligning CDR3 sequences to IMGT reference sequences. For a sequence to be retained, a match of at least six nucleotides was required to both a V gene segment and a J gene segment. A rearrangement was called productive if the CDR3 had no stop codons and remained in frame with V and J, and every other rearrangement was called non-productive. CDR3 was defined by IMGT convention, running from the second conserved V-encoded cysteine to the conserved J-encoded phenylalanine. In an earlier analysis of 550 to 650 of the donors, sequences lacking an unambiguous match to a single V gene segment were excluded. In an earlier analysis of 587 of the donors, V segments were called functional above 56.7% productive rearrangements and were called segregating when the between-donor standard deviation exceeded 5%. A statistical classification framework was built for diagnosing cytomegalovirus status from the catalog of TCR beta chain sequences. In a later analysis, V and J genes were assigned by comparing TCR nucleotide sequences against IMGT/GENE-DB human TR gene sequences. A later analysis assigned CDR3 sequences and most-parsimonious VDJ recombination scenarios with the TCRdist pipeline. In a later analysis, each TCR beta chain was defined by its CDR3 amino acid sequence together with its V-gene family, and reads lacking a unique V-gene family were excluded. As a way to deal with suspected cross-contamination and a sequencing artifact, a later analysis dropped 640 or so nucleotide sequences that were highly shared and had low generation probability. In a later analysis, a clonal expansion index for each public chain was calculated from normalized within-repertoire ranks of inferred template counts. In a later analysis, generation probabilities were computed with a VDJ recombination model fitted to out-of-frame rearrangements, and the resulting probabilities were checked against IGoR. In a later analysis, TCR-TCR, TCR-HLA and TCR-CMV co-occurrence was scored with hypergeometric tests, and a repertoire-size bias correction was applied to TCR pairs. False discovery rates were estimated in a later analysis by permuting HLA or CMV assignments 20 times. In a later analysis, co-occurring TCRs were grouped using DBSCAN, and TCRdist sequence similarity was added for clustering within HLA-allele-positive subsets. For co-occurrence clustering, repertoires with fewer than 30,000 or more than 120,000 public chains were excluded, along with about five repertoires with anomalous nucleotide sharing. Entries here come from immuneACCESS through TCRdb and include only in-frame sequences with V and J called. Some clones fail to appear in such tables; in the studies checked, an unresolved V gene covers under half of the shortfall, and the cause of the remainder is unknown. The V and J calls and clone size are taken from that table; D and trimming were inferred from the DNA. The sample data list approximately 93,000 clones, and more than 55% of these were observed just once. About 5.5% of the sample goes to the ten largest clones.

In total, approximately 610 healthy bone marrow donors made up the cohort. At the time of sampling, every cohort member was nominally healthy, though immune exposures that went unrecorded were likely present. The donor tested CMV seropositive and was one of the 289 seropositive cohort members. Every donor gave a peripheral blood sample, and the peripheral blood mononuclear cells from that sample were used for TCR beta sequencing. Genomic DNA extraction from the blood cell samples was performed with the Qiagen DNeasy Blood Extraction Kit. The TCR comes from a boy aged 5-17 years in good health and CMV-seropositive. The sequencing sample was made of PBMCs. The sequence is built from TRBV4-1 and TRBJ1-4; 7 nucleotides in the junction match TRBD1. The DNA sequence reads TGCGCCAGCAGTCCCGGGACAGATATTGAAAAACTGTTTTTT. The translation is CASSPGTDIEKLFF.